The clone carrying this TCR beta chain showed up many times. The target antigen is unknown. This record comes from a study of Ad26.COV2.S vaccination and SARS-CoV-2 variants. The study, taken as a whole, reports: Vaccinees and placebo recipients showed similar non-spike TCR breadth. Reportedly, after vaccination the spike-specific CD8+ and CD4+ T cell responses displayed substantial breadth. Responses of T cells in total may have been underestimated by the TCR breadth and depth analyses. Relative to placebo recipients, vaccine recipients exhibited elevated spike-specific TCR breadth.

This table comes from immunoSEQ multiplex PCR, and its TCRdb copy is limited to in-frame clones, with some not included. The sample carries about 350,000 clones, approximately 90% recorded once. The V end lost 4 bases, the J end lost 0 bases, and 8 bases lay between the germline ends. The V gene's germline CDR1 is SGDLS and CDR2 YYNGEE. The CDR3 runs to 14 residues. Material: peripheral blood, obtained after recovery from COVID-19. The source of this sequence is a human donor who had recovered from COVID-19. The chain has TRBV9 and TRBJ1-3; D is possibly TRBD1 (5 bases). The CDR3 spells CASSTTDSGNTIYF. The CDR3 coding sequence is TGTGCCAGCAGCACGACAGACTCTGGAAACACCATATATTTT.